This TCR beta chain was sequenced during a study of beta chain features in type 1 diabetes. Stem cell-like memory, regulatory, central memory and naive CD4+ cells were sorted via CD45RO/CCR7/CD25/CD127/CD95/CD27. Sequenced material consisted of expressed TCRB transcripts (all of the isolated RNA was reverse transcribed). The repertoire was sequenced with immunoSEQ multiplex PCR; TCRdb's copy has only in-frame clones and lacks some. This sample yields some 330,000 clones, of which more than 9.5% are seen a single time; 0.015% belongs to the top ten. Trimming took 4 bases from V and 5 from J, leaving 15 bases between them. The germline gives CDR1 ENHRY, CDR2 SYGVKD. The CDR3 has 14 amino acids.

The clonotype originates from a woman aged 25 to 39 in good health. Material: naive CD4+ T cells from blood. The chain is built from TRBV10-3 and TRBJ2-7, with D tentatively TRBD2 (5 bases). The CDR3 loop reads CAISVRETGHEQYF. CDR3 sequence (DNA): TGTGCCATCAGTGTAAGGGAGACCGGCCACGAGCAGTACTTC.